The 11 T cell receptor beta chains in this list originate from one sample, sequenced in a study of beta chain features in type 1 diabetes. The authors reverse transcribed all of the isolated RNA, so sequencing captured expressed TCRB transcripts. The repertoire was sequenced with immunoSEQ multiplex PCR; TCRdb's copy has only in-frame clones and lacks some. The profile shows roughly 150,000 clones, roughly 10% of them singletons. The sample comprised central memory CD4+ T cells from blood. Receptors were obtained from a man in his late teens or twenties in good health.

The gene calls are TRBV30 and TRBJ2-7, with D possibly called TRBD1 or TRBD2 (5 bases each). The germline gives CDR1 GTSNPN, CDR2 SVGIG (reference sequence). V was pared by 8 bases and J by 2 bases, with 19 bases between. This CDR3 is built from 14 residues. The CDR3 bases are TGTGCCGGGGGAAGCGGACGCGAACCCTACGAGCAGTACTTC. Translation: CAGGSGREPYEQYF.

The chain is built from TRBV5-1 and TRBJ2-5; perhaps D is TRBD1 or TRBD2 (5 bases each). V gave up 2 bases and J gave up 5 bases, with 16 bases separating them. Per the germline V gene, CDR1 is SGHRS and CDR2 is YFSETQ. This CDR3 has 15 amino acids. The CDR3 sequence: CASSFGGSGTETQYF. CDR3 nucleotide sequence: TGCGCCAGCAGCTTTGGGGGTTCGGGTACGGAGACCCAGTACTTC.

This clone was recorded at least ten times. The genes are TRBV18 and TRBJ2-7; tentatively, D is TRBD1 (6 bases). Per germline, CDR1 KGHSH and CDR2 LQKENI. V was pared by 3 bases and J by 4 bases, with 19 bases between. The CDR3 loop spans 16 amino acids. The CDR3 here is CASSPPPQGIKYEQYF. The CDR3 region has the DNA TGTGCCAGCTCACCGCCCCCGCAGGGGATTAAGTACGAGCAGTACTTC.

This clone was seen at least ten times. V and J are TRBV7-2 and TRBJ1-1; D is ambiguous. The germline V and J ends were trimmed by 4 bases and 4 bases, with 13 bases remaining between them. Germline lookup yields CDR1 SGHTA and CDR2 FQGNSA. The CDR3 is 14 amino acids. The CDR3 nucleotides are TGTGCCAGCAGCTCAAAGTCGGGGAGCACTGAAGCTTTCTTT. It specifies CASSSKSGSTEAFF.

This sequence joins TRBV30 and TRBJ1-1; 8 nucleotides agree with TRBD1. Germline CDR1 is GTSNPN and CDR2 is SVGIG (reference sequence). V dropped 4 bases and J dropped 0; count of bases not matched to a gene: 4. The CDR3 contains 14 residues. CDR3 nucleotides: TGTGCCTGGACCAGGACAGGGATGAACACTGAAGCTTTCTTT. Translation gives CAWTRTGMNTEAFF.

This clone was detected a few times. The CDR3 protein is CASSLGGGLNEQFF. In DNA form, the CDR3 reads TGTGCCAGCAGTCTGGGGGGCGGGCTCAATGAGCAGTTCTTC. The rearrangement links TRBV28 to TRBJ2-1; D possibly matches TRBD1 or TRBD2 (6 bases each). CDR3 length: 14 amino acids. Germline loops: CDR1 MDHEN, CDR2 SYDVKM. V lost 5 bases and J lost 6, with 14 bases in between. Using reference TRBV28 and TRBJ2-1 for the parts outside the CDR3, the full variable domain is DVKVTQSSRYLVKRTGEKVFLECVQDMDHENMFWYRQDPGLGLRLIYFSYDVKMKEKGDIPEGYSVSREKKERFSLILESASTNQTSMYLCASSLGGGLNEQFFGPGTRLTVL.

This clone was seen a few times. The chain is built from TRBV9 and TRBJ2-3; D remains ambiguous. V was shortened by 5 bases and J by 4 bases, with 8 bases between the two germline ends. Germline V gene sequence: CDR1 SGDLS, CDR2 YYNGEE. The CDR3 contains 12 residues. The CDR3 reads CASRGSPDTQYF. The CDR3 coding sequence is TGTGCCAGCAGGGGAAGTCCAGATACGCAGTATTTT.

This clone was observed once. The chain combines TRBV28 with TRBJ1-2; D unresolved. CDR1 MDHEN and CDR2 SYDVKM come from the germline V gene. With 5 bases removed from V and 4 bases from J, the gap between germline ends came to 17 bases. The CDR3 is 15 residues long. In DNA, the CDR3 is TGTGCCAGCAGTCTTGAGGCGGGGTTCGGCTATGGCTACACCTTC. Translation gives CASSLEAGFGYGYTF.

This sequence joins TRBV30 and TRBJ1-2; 7 nucleotides align to TRBD1. Germline V gene data show CDR1 as GTSNPN and CDR2 as SVGIG (reference sequence). This CDR3 is 13 amino acids long. Germline trimming cut 0 bases from V and 8 bases from J; bases unmatched to any gene: 6. The CDR3 spells CAWSVAGGVGYTF. In nucleotides, the CDR3 is TGTGCCTGGAGTGTGGCAGGGGGAGTAGGCTACACCTTC.

This clone was seen only once. The chain joins TRBV6-6 to TRBJ2-3; D remains ambiguous. The CDR3 is made up of 13 amino acids. Germline lookup yields CDR1 MNHNY and CDR2 SVGAGI (reference sequence). Trimming took off 7 bases at V and 6 bases at J, with 14 bases between the two ends. The CDR3 DNA reads as TGTGCCAGCAAGGAACAAGGAAGGGATACGCAGTATTTT. It translates to CASKEQGRDTQYF.

This chain uses TRBV28 with TRBJ2-5; the D gene could be TRBD1 or TRBD2 (6 bases each). Judging by the DNA end, TRBJ2-7 fits better; the J call may be wrong. Per germline, CDR1 MDHEN and CDR2 SYDVKM. The length of the CDR3 is 14 residues. This CDR3 reads CASSPGGGPYEQYF. Here the CDR3 DNA reads TGTGCCAGCAGTCCCGGGGGCGGTCCCTACGAGCAGTACTTC.